Below, one T cell receptor beta chain is given with its context. Cohort placement rested on clinical history that participants reported themselves. The data stem from a study of blood T cell repertoires in COVID-19. Clones were sequenced by immunoSEQ multiplex PCR, and TCRdb holds only the in-frame ones, with some missing. The table lists approximately 150,000 clones, around 80% of them singletons. After removal of 4 bases from V and 4 bases from J, the junction contained 4 bases not matched to a gene. CDR1 MGHRA and CDR2 YSYEKL come from the germline V gene. The CDR3 consists of 16 residues. This sequence was found in an older man who had been exposed to COVID-19. Sequencing was done on a sample of PBMCs or T cells enriched from blood (not recorded which). The J gene is TRBJ2-1, the V gene TRBV4-1, with 13 bases matching TRBD2. CDR3 in amino acids: CASSPGTSGTYNEQFF. The DNA of the CDR3 is TGCGCCAGCAGCCCAGGGACTAGCGGGACTTACAATGAGCAGTTCTTC.